This T cell receptor beta chain emerged from a study of radiotherapy plus CTLA-4 blockade in lung cancer. Across the whole study: The study recorded objective responses in around a sixth of patients and disease control in approximately 31%. General study findings and limits: TCR clones of tumor origin grew in blood after radiotherapy plus ipilimumab. Early blood T cell clone changes and increased post-radiation serum interferon-beta were reportedly the strongest response predictors.

Focal radiation plus CTLA-4 blockade with ipilimumab was administered to patients who had chemo-refractory metastatic non-small-cell lung cancer. This clone was counted only a few times. The antigen remains unidentified. Clones were sequenced by immunoSEQ multiplex PCR, and TCRdb holds only the in-frame ones, with some missing. Of around 45,000 clones in the sample, roughly two thirds were seen once. CDR1 and CDR2 from the germline V gene are LGHNA and YSLEER. Trimming took 1 base from V and 6 from J, leaving 8 bases between them. The CDR3 runs 13 residues. The origin of this receptor is a human donor with non-small cell lung cancer who had a partial response to radiotherapy plus ipilimumab. The chain combines TRBV4-3 with TRBJ2-3; tentatively, D is TRBD1 (6 bases). This material consisted of peripheral blood, taken from a patient treated with radiotherapy plus ipilimumab. The CDR3 here is CASSQAGADTQYF. Here the CDR3 DNA reads TGCGCCAGCAGCCAAGCAGGGGCCGATACGCAGTATTTT.